This T cell receptor (beta chain) is drawn from a study of shared clonotypes between healthy human individuals. Background on the study: The donors, a couple of women and a few men, were aged 18 to 49.

General study points: Enrolling few donors narrowed the genetic and exposure-history diversity that was represented.

A remark on this clone: Antigen specificity is unknown.

This CDR3 comprises 14 residues. Trimming took off 5 bases at V and 0 bases at J, with 8 bases between the two ends. Per germline, CDR1 SQVTM and CDR2 ANQGSEA. Evenly divided among several immunoSEQ plates was the genomic DNA of each subset. Libraries were prepared by immunoSEQ multiplex PCR; TCRdb keeps only in-frame clonotypes and omits some of them. The table has fewer than 550,000 clones, 60% to 80% seen once. The rearrangement joins TRBV29-1 to TRBJ2-6, with D possibly TRBD1 on 6 matching bases. The sequenced sample was PBMCs. This clonotype was sampled from a woman aged 40-49 years in good health. Some clones in this sample may be carry-over from other donors' samples. CDR3 nucleotides: TGCAGCGTTCGAGGGGGCTCTGGGGCCAACGTCCTGACTTTC. It translates to CSVRGGSGANVLTF.